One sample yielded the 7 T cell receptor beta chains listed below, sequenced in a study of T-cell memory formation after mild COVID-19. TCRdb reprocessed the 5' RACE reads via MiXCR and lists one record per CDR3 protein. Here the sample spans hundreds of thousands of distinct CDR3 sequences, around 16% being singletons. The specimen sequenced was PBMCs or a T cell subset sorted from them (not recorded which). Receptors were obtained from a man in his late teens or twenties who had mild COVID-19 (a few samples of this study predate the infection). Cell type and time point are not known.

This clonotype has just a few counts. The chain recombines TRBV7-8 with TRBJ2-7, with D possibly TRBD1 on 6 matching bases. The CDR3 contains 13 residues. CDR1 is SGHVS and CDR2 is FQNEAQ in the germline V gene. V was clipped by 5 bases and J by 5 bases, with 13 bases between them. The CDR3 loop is CASSNTGSDEQYF. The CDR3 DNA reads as TGTGCCAGCAGCAACACAGGGAGCGACGAGCAGTACTTC.

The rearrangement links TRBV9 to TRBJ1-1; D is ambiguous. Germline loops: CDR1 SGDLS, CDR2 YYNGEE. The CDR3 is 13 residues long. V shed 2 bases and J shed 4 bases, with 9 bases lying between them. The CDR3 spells CASSVGYTTEAFF. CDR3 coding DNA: TGTGCCAGCAGCGTGGGGTATACCACTGAAGCTTTCTTT.

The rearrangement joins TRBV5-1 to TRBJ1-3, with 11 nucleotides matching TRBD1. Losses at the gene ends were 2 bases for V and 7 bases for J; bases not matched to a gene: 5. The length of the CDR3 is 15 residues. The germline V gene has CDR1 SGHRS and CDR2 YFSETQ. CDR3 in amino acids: CASSFLGQGENTIYF. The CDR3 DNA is TGCGCCAGCAGCTTCTTGGGACAGGGGGAGAACACCATATATTTT.

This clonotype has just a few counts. In DNA, the CDR3 is TGCGCCAGCAGCTCTTCCGGGACCCTTAAGTCCAATGAGCAGTTCTTC. Protein product: CASSSSGTLKSNEQFF. J is TRBJ2-1 and V is TRBV5-1; D is perhaps TRBD1 or TRBD2 (5 bases each). V was clipped by 3 bases and J by 6 bases, with 19 bases between them. The CDR3 is made up of 16 amino acids. From germline, CDR1 is SGHRS and CDR2 YFSETQ.

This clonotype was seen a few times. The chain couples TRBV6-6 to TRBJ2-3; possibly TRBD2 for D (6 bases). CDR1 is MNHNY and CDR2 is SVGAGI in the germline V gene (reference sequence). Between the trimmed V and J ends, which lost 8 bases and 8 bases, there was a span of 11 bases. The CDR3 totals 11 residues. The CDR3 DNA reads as TGTGCCAGCGAGCGCGGGGTTACGCAGTATTTT. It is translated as CASERGVTQYF.

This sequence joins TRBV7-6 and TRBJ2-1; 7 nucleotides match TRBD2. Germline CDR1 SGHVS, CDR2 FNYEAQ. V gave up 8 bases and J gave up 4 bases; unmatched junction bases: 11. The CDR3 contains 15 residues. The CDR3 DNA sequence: TGTGCCAGCTCCATAGGGCTAGCGGAATACAATGAGCAGTTCTTC. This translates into CASSIGLAEYNEQFF.

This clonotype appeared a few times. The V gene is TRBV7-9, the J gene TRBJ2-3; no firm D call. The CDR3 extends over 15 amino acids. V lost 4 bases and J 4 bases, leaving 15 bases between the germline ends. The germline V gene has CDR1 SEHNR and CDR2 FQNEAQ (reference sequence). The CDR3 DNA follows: TGTGCCAGCAGCTCCGAGGCAGCACCCGCAGATACGCAGTATTTT. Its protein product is CASSSEAAPADTQYF.